The 19 T cell receptor beta chains reported below all come from one sample, sequenced in a study of T cells in Graves' hyperthyroidism and ophthalmopathy. Amplification of TCR beta CDR3 regions was performed using RNA transcripts as template. The HTBI primer set served for first-round RT-PCR of the TCR CDR3. TCRdb processed the multiplex PCR reads anew with MiXCR; each CDR3 protein has one entry. Of roughly 510,000 distinct CDR3 sequences listed, around 21% are singletons. Material for sequencing was blood. The receptors come from a young man with Graves' hyperthyroidism.

This clonotype has just a few counts. The chain joins TRBV2 to TRBJ1-6; D remains unclear. Germline loops: CDR1 SNHLY, CDR2 FYNNEI. This CDR3 comprises 11 residues. V gave up 6 bases and J gave up 14 bases, with 11 bases separating them. The CDR3 protein is CASRGIRALHF. In nucleotides, the CDR3 is TGTGCCAGCAGGGGGATTCGGGCCCTCCACTTT.

The chain has TRBV11-2 and TRBJ2-7; no clear D. The germline V gene has CDR1 SGHAT and CDR2 FQNNGV. The CDR3 has 15 amino acids. Trimming removed 1 base from V and 3 bases from J, with 13 bases in between. CDR3 loop: CASSLGLLWNYEQYF. The CDR3 DNA follows: TGTGCCAGCAGCTTAGGCCTCCTCTGGAACTACGAGCAGTACTTC. Full variable domain (remainder filled in from reference TRBV11-2 and TRBJ2-7): EAGVAQSPRYKIIEKRQSVAFWCNPISGHATLYWYQQILGQGPKLLIQFQNNGVVDDSQLPKDRFSAERLKGVDSTLKIQPAKLEDSAVYLCASSLGLLWNYEQYFGPGTRLTVT.

This clonotype appeared a few times. The chain recombines TRBV18 with TRBJ1-5; D might be TRBD1 (5 bases). V was cut by 3 bases and J by 0 bases, with 9 bases left in between. The CDR3 contains 15 residues. Germline V CDR1 and CDR2: KGHSH, LQKENI. CDR3 in DNA: TGTGCCAGCTCACCCAGGGCGGATAGCAATCAGCCCCAGCATTTT. This gives the protein CASSPRADSNQPQHF.

J is TRBJ1-1 and V is TRBV28, with 7 bases lining up with TRBD1. The CDR3 spans 15 residues. Germline CDR1 MDHEN, CDR2 SYDVKM. V lost 2 bases and J lost 1; bases outside the gene matches: 4. The CDR3 sequence is CASSLQGGWNTEAFF. CDR3 nucleotides: TGTGCCAGCAGTTTACAAGGGGGCTGGAACACTGAAGCTTTCTTT. Complete variable domain (other parts from reference TRBV28 and TRBJ1-1): DVKVTQSSRYLVKRTGEKVFLECVQDMDHENMFWYRQDPGLGLRLIYFSYDVKMKEKGDIPEGYSVSREKKERFSLILESASTNQTSMYLCASSLQGGWNTEAFFGQGTRLTVV.

Ten or more counts support this clonotype. The chain employs TRBV12-3 or TRBV12-4 and TRBJ1-2; D remains unclear. This CDR3 has 14 amino acids. V gave up 7 bases and J gave up 1 base, with 13 bases separating them. Here the CDR3 reads CASTSSGVNYGYTF. The CDR3 DNA sequence: TGTGCCAGCACCTCTTCCGGGGTTAACTATGGCTACACCTTC.

This clonotype appeared many times. The chain joins TRBV30 to TRBJ1-2; D call uncertain. Germline V gives CDR1 GTSNPN, CDR2 SVGIG (reference sequence). The CDR3 spans 13 residues. V gave up 3 bases and J gave up 4 bases, with 12 bases separating them. The CDR3 is CAWRVHGLYGYTF. The CDR3 bases are TGTGCCTGGAGGGTACACGGACTCTATGGCTACACCTTC. Looking up the rest from reference TRBV30 and TRBJ1-2 gives the full variable domain: SQTIHQWPATLVQPVGSPLSLECTVEGTSNPNLYWYRQAAGRGLQLLFYSVGIGQISSEVPQNLSASRPQDRQFILSSKKLLLSDSGFYLCAWRVHGLYGYTFGSGTRLTVV.

V gene TRBV28 combines with J gene TRBJ2-7; D uncertain. The CDR3 length is 14 residues. The V gene's germline CDR1 is MDHEN and CDR2 SYDVKM. Between the trimmed V and J ends, which lost 6 bases and 5 bases, there was a span of 17 bases. CDR3 sequence: CASRTARSVDEQYF. The CDR3, as DNA: TGTGCCAGCAGGACGGCTAGGTCTGTCGACGAGCAGTACTTC.

This clonotype showed up many times. The rearrangement links TRBV20-1 to TRBJ1-2; D perhaps matches TRBD1 (5 bases). Trimming cost V 3 bases and J 4 bases, with 9 bases left between them. Germline loops: CDR1 DFQATT, CDR2 SNEGSKA (reference sequence). The CDR3 covers 12 residues. In DNA, the CDR3 is TGCAGTGCTAGGCGGCAGGGCTATGGCTACACCTTC. This codes for CSARRQGYGYTF.

With regard to this clonotype: This clone may be a read error of a much larger clone one base away. The J gene is TRBJ2-2, the V gene TRBV12-3 or TRBV12-4, with 11 bases identical to TRBD2. This CDR3 is built from 15 residues. The CDR3 is CASSLAGVVAGEVFF. Written as DNA, the CDR3 is TGTGCCAGCTCACTAGCGGGGGTTGTTGCCGGGGAGGTGTTTTTT.

This clonotype appeared many times. This chain links TRBV12-3 or TRBV12-4 with TRBJ1-1, with D perhaps TRBD1 (5 bases). Trimming cost V 3 bases and J 3 bases, with 8 bases left between them. The CDR3 loop spans 13 amino acids. CDR3 DNA sequence: TGTGCCAGCAGTTTGGGGCGTTACACTGAAGCTTTCTTT. Protein sequence: CASSLGRYTEAFF.

Many counts were recorded for this clonotype. The chain has TRBV12-3 or TRBV12-4 and TRBJ1-2; TRBD1 matches at 7 bases. This CDR3 has 13 residues. V was pared by 5 bases and J by 5 bases, with 5 bases of the junction left unmatched. The CDR3 DNA reads as TGTGCCAGCAGTACCGCAGGGGGGTATGGCTACACCTTC. Amino acids: CASSTAGGYGYTF.

This rearrangement joins TRBV7-9 to TRBJ1-5; the D is unclear. The V end was cut by 5 bases, the J end by 2 bases, with 13 bases between. The CDR3 has 15 amino acids. The germline gives CDR1 SEHNR, CDR2 FQNEAQ (reference sequence). The CDR3 spells CASSPAGEGNQPQHF. The CDR3 DNA follows: TGTGCCAGCAGCCCCGCGGGCGAGGGCAATCAGCCCCAGCATTTT.

Ten or more counts support this clonotype. The genes are TRBV2 and TRBJ1-2, with a weak D call TRBD1 (6 bases). Deletions cut 7 bases from V and 3 bases from J, with 15 bases between. The CDR3 runs 14 residues. Germline lookup yields CDR1 SNHLY and CDR2 FYNNEI. The CDR3 DNA is TGTGCCAGCACAAAGGGGGTTAACGACTATGGCTACACCTTC. It codes for CASTKGVNDYGYTF.

This clonotype was picked up many times. CDR3 region: CASSWAGFRYLGAFGYTF. The CDR3, as DNA: TGTGCCAGCAGTTGGGCAGGGTTTCGCTATTTGGGGGCTTTTGGCTACACCTTC. This chain uses TRBV12-3 or TRBV12-4 with TRBJ1-2, with D maybe TRBD1 (6 bases). CDR3 length: 18 amino acids. V lost 4 bases and J 7 bases, leaving 28 bases between the germline ends.

Many counts were recorded for this clonotype. The chain employs TRBV12-3 or TRBV12-4 and TRBJ2-5; D is possibly TRBD2 (5 bases). The V end was cut by 6 bases, the J end by 3 bases, with 20 bases between. CDR3 length: 16 amino acids. The CDR3 DNA follows: TGTGCCAGCAGCCCCGCCCGGCGGGCGAATAAAGAGACCCAGTACTTC. It encodes CASSPARRANKETQYF.

This clonotype was found many times. The V call is TRBV12-3 or TRBV12-4, the J call TRBJ1-1; no reliable D call. The length of the CDR3 is 12 residues. Trimming shortened V by 5 bases and J by 7 bases, and 11 bases separated the two germline ends. CDR3 in DNA: TGTGCCAGCAGTATTGCTTGGGGTGAAGCTTTCTTT. Translated: CASSIAWGEAFF.

This clonotype came up many times. The J gene is TRBJ2-7, the V gene TRBV28, with D unresolved. The germline V and J ends were trimmed by 2 bases and 7 bases, with 21 bases remaining between them. From germline, CDR1 is MDHEN and CDR2 SYDVKM. The CDR3 consists of 16 residues. The CDR3 loop reads CASSLVPSAFPEEQYF. As DNA, the CDR3 is TGTGCCAGCAGTTTAGTCCCTTCAGCGTTCCCGGAGGAGCAGTACTTC.

This CDR3 is CASSQGNSRELFF. CDR3 in DNA: TGCGCCAGCAGCCAGGGTAATAGCAGGGAGCTGTTTTTT. The V gene is TRBV5-1, the J gene TRBJ2-2; tentative D call: TRBD1 (5 bases). The V gene lost 4 bases and the J gene lost 9 bases, with 13 bases spanning the gap. CDR3 length equals 13 residues. CDR1 is SGHRS, CDR2 YFSETQ, per germline. The full variable domain, rest sourced from reference TRBV5-1 and TRBJ2-2, is KAGVTQTPRYLIKTRGQQVTLSCSPISGHRSVSWYQQTPGQGLQFLFEYFSETQRNKGNFPGRFSGRQFSNSRSEMNVSTLELGDSALYLCASSQGNSRELFFGEGSRLTVL.

This clonotype occurred a few times. One end of the junction varies from germline; a read error may be responsible. Here the CDR3 DNA reads TGTACCTGGAGTGCCGACTTCGGGGCCAGGGGCTTCGAGACCCAGTACTTC. Amino acids: CTWSADFGARGFETQYF. V is TRBV30 and J is TRBJ2-5; TRBD1 might be the D (6 bases). The CDR3 contains 17 residues. Germline V gene lookup returns CDR1 GTSNPN and CDR2 SVGIG (reference sequence).